The clone carrying this T cell receptor (beta chain) was counted a few times. Its target is unknown. Germline values: CDR1 SGHTA, CDR2 FQGTGA. This CDR3 spans 17 amino acids. J gave up 2 bases and V 3 bases, and 8 bases lay outside the gene matches. This record comes from a study of human T cells and chemical hapten exposure. Study details: Small differences in pooled library volume mainly drove the variation in TCR yields per sample.

Time point indicated: pre-sensitization, week 0. Treatment here: therapeutic diphenylcyclopropenone sensitization with weekly scalp DPC. Blood collection happened ahead of applying each patch test. What the library attached to individual cDNA molecules were unique molecular identifiers. Using its own MiXCR run on the RACE reads, TCRdb lists one record per CDR3 protein. The sample includes 40,000 or so distinct CDR3 sequences, roughly a tenth of them seen just once. General study findings and limits: Large CDR3 similarity clusters arose significantly more often from expanded TCRs than from controls.

The material sequenced was whole blood, taken in connection with sensitization to the hapten diphenylcyclopropenone (DPC). The sequence came from a man between 25 and 39 years old with alopecia areata. Some clones in this sample may be carry-over from other donors' samples. The rearrangement uses TRBV7-3 and TRBJ2-2, with 8 positions matching TRBD1. The CDR3 DNA is TGTGCCAGCAGCTTTCACCGAGACAGGGGAAACACCGGGGAGCTGTTTTTT. Translating it yields CASSFHRDRGNTGELFF.